The 17 T cell receptor beta chains below come from one sample, sequenced in a study of T cell repertoires in cytomegalovirus infection. One entry per CDR3 protein results from TCRdb running MiXCR on the reads. The sample has 750,000 to 950,000 distinct CDR3 sequences, 25% to 30% seen once. These receptors lack a known antigen. This sample comprised cultured CD8+ T cells from PBMCs, obtained from culture after CMV antigen stimulation. Receptors were obtained from a human donor in good health (CMV status not recorded). Some clones in this sample may be carry-over from other donors' samples.

The rearrangement links TRBV4-1 to TRBJ1-1; TRBD1 might be the D (5 bases). Trimming removed 7 bases from V and 3 bases from J, with 15 bases in between. This CDR3 is built from 14 residues. The germline V gene encodes CDR1 MGHRA and CDR2 YSYEKL. The DNA of the CDR3 is TGCGCCAGCAACCGATGGACGGGGGACACTGAAGCTTTCTTT. This gives the protein CASNRWTGDTEAFF.

This clonotype was counted a few times. The chain is built from TRBV6-6 and TRBJ1-1; 8 nucleotides align to TRBD1. Trimming at V came to 0 bases and at J to 6 bases, leaving 9 bases not matched to a gene. The germline V gene has CDR1 MNHNY and CDR2 SVGAGI (reference sequence). CDR3 length equals 16 residues. The CDR3 reads CASSYSFRDRFAEAFF. Here the CDR3 DNA reads TGTGCCAGCAGTTACTCGTTTCGGGACAGGTTCGCTGAAGCTTTCTTT.

The rearrangement joins TRBV7-6 to TRBJ1-1; D is unresolved. Trimming stripped 5 bases from V and 5 bases from J, with 27 bases between. The CDR3 runs 18 residues. Germline V gives CDR1 SGHVS, CDR2 FNYEAQ. In nucleotides, the CDR3 is TGTGCCAGCAGCCCCTCCTGGGCCACGCCGTTGCGGGGTACTGAAGCTTTCTTT. It encodes CASSPSWATPLRGTEAFF.

The chain employs TRBV20-1 and TRBJ2-3, with 7 bases that match TRBD1. Per germline, CDR1 DFQATT and CDR2 SNEGSKA (reference sequence). The length of the CDR3 is 16 residues. J was trimmed by 4 bases and V by 5 bases; bases with no gene match: 15. The CDR3 is CSAETFSGGSADTQYF. The CDR3 DNA reads TGCAGTGCTGAGACTTTCTCAGGGGGATCTGCAGATACGCAGTATTTT.

This clonotype was counted between two and nine times. This chain connects TRBV7-6 to TRBJ2-7; D call uncertain. The V end was cut by 3 bases, the J end by 2 bases, with 11 bases between. The CDR3 runs to 14 residues. Per the germline V gene, CDR1 is SGHVS and CDR2 is FNYEAQ. CDR3 region: CASSLSGAPYEQYF. In DNA form, the CDR3 reads TGTGCCAGCAGCTTGTCAGGCGCACCCTACGAGCAGTACTTC.

This clonotype was recorded many times. The gene calls are TRBV7-2 and TRBJ1-1; D may be TRBD1 (6 bases). The CDR3 is 14 residues long. Germline CDR1 reads SGHTA; CDR2 reads FQGNSA. The V end lost 5 bases, the J end lost 0 bases, and 10 bases lay between the germline ends. The CDR3 reads CASSKTGMNTEAFF. The CDR3 nucleotides read TGTGCCAGCAGCAAGACAGGTATGAACACTGAAGCTTTCTTT.

This clonotype was detected a few times. The CDR3 sequence is CASSYLEIFYEQYF. CDR3 sequence (DNA): TGTGCCAGCAGTTACCTGGAAATCTTCTACGAGCAGTACTTC. This rearrangement joins TRBV6-6 to TRBJ2-7; no clear D gene. Germline values: CDR1 MNHNY, CDR2 SVGAGI (reference sequence). V gave up 2 bases and J gave up 3 bases, with 11 bases separating them. CDR3 length equals 14 residues.

This clonotype has a handful of counts. The chain recombines TRBV6-5 with TRBJ2-1, with TRBD1 as a possible D gene (6 bases). The CDR3 length is 13 residues. V gave up 7 bases and J gave up 3 bases, with 10 bases separating them. Germline V CDR1 and CDR2: MNHEY, SVGAGI. The DNA of the CDR3 is TGTGCCAGCATCGGGACAAACTACAATGAGCAGTTCTTC. Translation gives CASIGTNYNEQFF.

The CDR3 nucleotides read TGTGCCAGCAGTTTCGGCTTTTCTCAAGAGACCCAGTACTTC. Translation gives CASSFGFSQETQYF. The chain combines TRBV27 with TRBJ2-5; no reliable D call. The V end lost 3 bases, the J end lost 2 bases, and 10 bases lay between the germline ends. Germline-derived CDR1 and CDR2 are MNHEY and SMNVEV (reference sequence). The CDR3 length is 14 residues.

This clonotype was counted between two and nine times. V and J are TRBV7-8 and TRBJ2-1, with TRBD2 matching 9 bases. Unmatched junction bases numbered 16, after V lost 7 bases and J lost 3 bases. The CDR3 contains 18 residues. Per germline, CDR1 SGHVS and CDR2 FQNEAQ. In nucleotides, the CDR3 is TGTGCCAGCATACCCTACCTCGGGCTAGCGGGGAGCTACAATGAGCAGTTCTTC. Amino acid sequence: CASIPYLGLAGSYNEQFF.

At least ten counts were recorded for this clonotype. The rearrangement uses TRBV12-3 or TRBV12-4 and TRBJ1-2; TRBD1 matches at 7 bases. Trimming at V came to 6 bases and at J to 5 bases, leaving 6 bases not matched to a gene. The CDR3 consists of 13 residues. The CDR3 loop reads CASSSGTAYGYTF. The CDR3 DNA is TGTGCCAGCAGCTCCGGGACAGCGTATGGCTACACCTTC.

Concerning this clonotype: One end of the junction varies from germline; a read error may be responsible. The chain carries TRBV7-2 and TRBJ1-1; the match to TRBD1 covers 7 bases. The CDR3 covers 14 residues. The germline CDR1 and CDR2 sequences are SGHTA and FQGNSA. The CDR3 loop is CAGSFTGDNTEAFF. The CDR3 bases are TGTGCCGGCAGCTTTACAGGGGACAACACTGAAGCTTTCTTT.

This clonotype was seen only a few times. This rearrangement joins TRBV6-6 to TRBJ1-5; a weak D match, TRBD1 (5 bases). Germline V gives CDR1 MNHNY, CDR2 SVGAGI (reference sequence). The CDR3 has 17 amino acids. Trimming took 2 bases from V and 5 from J, leaving 19 bases between them. The CDR3 is CASSYRAGEGWYQPQHF. The CDR3 nucleotides are TGTGCCAGCAGTTACCGGGCGGGGGAAGGGTGGTATCAGCCCCAGCATTTT.

This clonotype was picked up many times. V is TRBV6-2 or TRBV6-3 and J is TRBJ2-3; TRBD2 agrees at 10 bases. Germline V gene data show CDR1 as MNHEY and CDR2 as SVGEGT. The CDR3 sequence is 19 residues long. V lost 0 bases to trimming and J lost 1 base; unmatched junction nucleotides: 10. DNA for the CDR3: TGTGCCAGCAGTTACTCAGGCACCCGGGGACTAGCGCGCACAGATACGCAGTATTTT. This codes for CASSYSGTRGLARTDTQYF.

This clonotype has a handful of counts. The chain carries TRBV7-6 and TRBJ2-1, with TRBD1 matching 8 bases. CDR1 and CDR2 (germline): SGHVS, FNYEAQ. The CDR3 is 17 amino acids. V lost 4 bases to trimming and J lost 4 bases; unmatched junction nucleotides: 12. In DNA form, the CDR3 reads TGTGCCAGCAGCTCCAAGCCAGGGGGCTTAGTTTACAATGAGCAGTTCTTC. This sequence encodes CASSSKPGGLVYNEQFF.

The sample holds many counts of this clonotype. This chain joins TRBV7-2 and TRBJ1-1; 7 bases match TRBD1. CDR3 length: 16 amino acids. V was clipped by 1 base and J by 2 bases; unmatched bases: 7. Germline CDR1 SGHTA, CDR2 FQGNSA. CDR3 region: CASSLVSGGGNTEAFF. The CDR3 bases are TGTGCCAGCAGCTTAGTGTCAGGGGGAGGCAACACTGAAGCTTTCTTT.

The rearrangement joins TRBV6-1 to TRBJ2-2; no firm D call. V was shortened by 7 bases and J by 6 bases, with 9 bases between the two germline ends. Germline V CDR1 and CDR2: MNHNS, SASEGT. The CDR3 has 12 residues. Here the CDR3 reads CASIAFSGELFF. Written as DNA, the CDR3 is TGTGCCAGCATTGCATTCTCCGGGGAGCTGTTTTTT.